In its sample, the clone carrying this T cell receptor beta chain was seen once. This record belongs to a study of blood T cell repertoires in COVID-19. Study-level information: Spain, Italy and the United States supplied samples that represented acute and convalescent COVID-19. The cDNA or gDNA used as material had been derived from T cells, B-cell-depleted T cells, or PBMCs.

From germline, CDR1 is MNHEY and CDR2 SVGEGT. This CDR3 has 16 amino acids. V lost 1 base to trimming and J lost 2 bases, with 12 bases between them. Original data processing: From reference gene primer amplification, estimates of nucleated cell counts were derived. Measured with immunoSEQ multiplex PCR; TCRdb has only the in-frame clones, and not every one. V and J calls and clone size come straight from that table; D and trimming were deduced from the DNA. The sample records 45,000 to 65,000 clones, about 77% being singletons. Sequencing was performed on peripheral blood. The chain is built from TRBV6-2 or TRBV6-3 and TRBJ1-5; D ambiguous. The source is a human donor in a cohort sampled during active COVID-19. CDR3 region: CASSYFPGPRNQPQHF. In DNA form, the CDR3 reads TGTGCCAGCAGTTACTTCCCGGGTCCCCGCAATCAGCCCCAGCATTTT.